The 31 T cell receptor beta chains presented below share a single source sample, sequenced in a study of cytomegalovirus exposure and HLA in healthy donors. The PCR made use of 60 Vbeta and 13 Jbeta primers. Generated by immunoSEQ multiplex PCR, the TCRdb table keeps only in-frame clones and is missing some. The top ten hold 12% of the sample, which has 35,000 to 45,000 clones, about 47% seen once. The sequencing input was PBMCs. These receptors were taken from a human donor in good health.

This sequence joins TRBV5-1 and TRBJ2-1; TRBD2 matches 9 bases. This CDR3 region has 15 residues. Germline CDR1 is SGHRS and CDR2 is YFSETQ. The trim removed 0 bases at V and 6 bases at J, leaving 4 bases unmatched. The CDR3 DNA reads TGCGCCAGCAGCTTGGTAGCGGGAGCTTCCAATGAGCAGTTCTTC. As protein: CASSLVAGASNEQFF. Looking up the rest from reference TRBV5-1 and TRBJ2-1 gives the full variable domain: KAGVTQTPRYLIKTRGQQVTLSCSPISGHRSVSWYQQTPGQGLQFLFEYFSETQRNKGNFPGRFSGRQFSNSRSEMNVSTLELGDSALYLCASSLVAGASNEQFFGPGTRLTVL.

The V call is TRBV5-5, the J call TRBJ2-1; D uncertain. The CDR3 sequence is 15 residues long. V lost 0 bases to trimming and J lost 2 bases, with 9 bases between them. Germline CDR1 reads SGHKS; CDR2 reads YYEKEE (reference sequence). The CDR3 is CASSLATLTYNEQFF. CDR3 sequence (DNA): TGTGCCAGCAGCTTGGCGACTCTTACCTACAATGAGCAGTTCTTC.

In its sample, this clone was seen a few times. The chain links TRBV29-1 to TRBJ1-1; a possible D gene is TRBD1 (5 bases). The CDR3 contains 13 residues. The V and J ends lost 4 bases and 2 bases respectively, with 11 bases between them. Germline CDR1 and CDR2: SQVTM and ANQGSEA. CDR3 nucleotides: TGCAGCGTTGGAAAAGGGGAAAACACTGAAGCTTTCTTT. It yields the protein CSVGKGENTEAFF.

V and J are TRBV4-1 and TRBJ1-3; TRBD1 matches 8 bases. Germline V CDR1 and CDR2: MGHRA, YSYEKL. CDR3 length equals 16 residues. Trimming cost V 1 base and J 4 bases; bases outside gene matches: 6. CDR3 region: CASSQGTGKNGNTIYF. The CDR3 DNA is TGCGCCAGCAGCCAAGGGACAGGGAAAAACGGAAACACCATATATTTT.

The chain carries TRBV4-3 and TRBJ1-5; no reliable D call. Between the trimmed V and J ends, which lost 0 bases and 4 bases, there was a span of 10 bases. Per the germline V gene, CDR1 is LGHNA and CDR2 is YSLEER. CDR3 length: 15 amino acids. CDR3 region: CASSQDPQTNQPQHF. The CDR3 DNA follows: TGCGCCAGCAGCCAAGATCCCCAGACTAATCAGCCCCAGCATTTT.

This sequence joins TRBV7-2 and TRBJ2-7; 7 positions agree with TRBD1. The CDR3 covers 14 residues. V shed 3 bases, J shed 0 bases, and the junction held 2 bases outside the gene matches. From germline, CDR1 is SGHTA and CDR2 FQGNSA. The CDR3 sequence: CASSLTGSSYEQYF. DNA for the CDR3: TGTGCCAGCAGCTTGACAGGGAGCTCCTACGAGCAGTACTTC.

V and J are TRBV7-3 and TRBJ2-1, with a possible D match to TRBD2 (6 bases). Germline loops: CDR1 SGHTA, CDR2 FQGTGA. V shed 4 bases and J shed 7 bases, with 8 bases lying between them. The CDR3 loop spans 12 amino acids. The chain's CDR3 is CASSSEGNEQFF. DNA of the CDR3: TGTGCCAGCAGCTCGGAGGGGAATGAGCAGTTCTTC.

The rearrangement links TRBV7-9 to TRBJ1-4; 9 bases map to TRBD1. The V segment lost 5 bases and the J segment 8 bases; nucleotides outside the gene matches: 9. The CDR3 is 15 residues long. CDR1 and CDR2 (germline): SEHNR, FQNEAQ (reference sequence). The chain's CDR3 is CASSPSGTGLEKLFF. CDR3 bases: TGTGCCAGCAGCCCCTCGGGGACAGGGCTAGAAAAACTGTTTTTT.

The genes are TRBV7-2 and TRBJ1-5; a weak D match, TRBD1 (6 bases). The CDR3 length is 17 residues. V dropped 2 bases and J dropped 9 bases, with 23 bases sitting between them. Per germline, CDR1 SGHTA and CDR2 FQGNSA. CDR3 in amino acids: CASSLRGGGEQARPQHF. The CDR3 nucleotides read TGTGCCAGCAGCTTAAGGGGGGGTGGGGAGCAAGCTCGGCCCCAGCATTTT.

The V call is TRBV29-1, the J call TRBJ1-3, with TRBD1 identical over 8 bases. The length of the CDR3 is 14 residues. Trimming at V came to 6 bases and at J to 0 bases, leaving 4 bases not matched to a gene. CDR1 is SQVTM, CDR2 ANQGSEA, per germline. The CDR3 bases are TGCAGCGTCGCCAGGGGGCCCTCTGGAAACACCATATATTTT. This encodes CSVARGPSGNTIYF.

The gene calls are TRBV7-2 and TRBJ2-4; D might be TRBD1 (5 bases). From germline, CDR1 is SGHTA and CDR2 FQGNSA. Trimming left V 1 base short and J 2 bases short, with 9 bases between. The CDR3 length is 15 residues. CDR3 residues: CASSLGGGTKNIQYF. CDR3 DNA: TGTGCCAGCAGCTTAGGGGGCGGAACCAAAAACATTCAGTACTTC.

This clone was counted only a few times. The chain couples TRBV7-2 to TRBJ1-5; no clear D. CDR1 SGHTA and CDR2 FQGNSA come from the germline V gene. The CDR3 is 14 residues long. Trimming pared 4 bases from V and 6 bases from J, leaving 13 bases between. This CDR3 is CASSSTSRAQPQHF. The CDR3 nucleotides read TGTGCCAGCAGCTCCACGTCCCGCGCTCAGCCCCAGCATTTT.

The genes are TRBV7-8 and TRBJ2-7; possible D gene TRBD2, 6 bases. The V gene's germline CDR1 is SGHVS and CDR2 FQNEAQ. V lost 5 bases and J lost 4, with 12 bases in between. CDR3 length equals 13 residues. The CDR3 DNA sequence: TGTGCCAGCAGCCTACAAGGAGGGTACGAGCAGTACTTC. This sequence encodes CASSLQGGYEQYF.

About this clone: Other DNA sequences within the sample encode an identical CDR3. The chain joins TRBV28 to TRBJ2-3; tentative D call: TRBD1 (6 bases). Trimming pared 3 bases from V and 0 bases from J, leaving 10 bases between. Looked up from germline, CDR1 is MDHEN and CDR2 is SYDVKM. This CDR3 region has 15 residues. The chain's CDR3 is CASSFLGGSTDTQYF. The CDR3 bases are TGTGCCAGCAGTTTTCTTGGGGGCAGCACAGATACGCAGTATTTT.

CDR3 bases: TGCGCCAGCAGCTTGACTCCGGGACAGGGCCACAATGAGCAGTTCTTC. Protein sequence: CASSLTPGQGHNEQFF. The chain couples TRBV5-1 to TRBJ2-1, with TRBD1 identical over 9 bases. This CDR3 contains 16 residues. CDR1 is SGHRS and CDR2 is YFSETQ in the germline V gene. J gave up 5 bases and V 1 base, and 7 bases lay outside the gene matches.

J is TRBJ2-7 and V is TRBV6-5, with 12 bases fitting TRBD2. CDR3 length: 15 amino acids. Germline V gives CDR1 MNHEY, CDR2 SVGAGI. V shed 5 bases and J 3 bases; nucleotides not matched to a gene: 5. CDR3 bases: TGTGCCAGCAGTCCCAGGACTAGCGGGGACTACGAGCAGTACTTC. Translating gives CASSPRTSGDYEQYF.

This clone was observed a few times. The chain combines TRBV15 with TRBJ2-7; 8 bases fit TRBD2. Germline V CDR1 and CDR2: LNHNV, YYDKDF (reference sequence). V was clipped by 5 bases and J by 6 bases; unmatched bases: 9. CDR3 length: 14 residues. This CDR3 is CATSGRGRTGEQYF. The CDR3 region has the DNA TGTGCCACCAGCGGACGCGGGAGGACGGGCGAGCAGTACTTC.

The V and J genes are TRBV6-6 and TRBJ2-7; 9 bases are shared with TRBD1. CDR3 length equals 15 residues. Germline V gene lookup returns CDR1 MNHNY and CDR2 SVGAGI (reference sequence). V lost 4 bases, J lost 6 bases, and 10 bases stayed unmatched. CDR3 loop: CASSSMDRGTSEQYF. As DNA, the CDR3 is TGTGCCAGCAGTTCCATGGACAGGGGAACGAGCGAGCAGTACTTC.

There are a few counts of this clone. The chain couples TRBV5-4 to TRBJ1-6; 9 positions match TRBD1. This CDR3 is 16 amino acids long. CDR1 SGHNT and CDR2 YYREEE come from the germline V gene (reference sequence). With 5 bases clipped from V and 7 bases from J, the junction kept 10 bases outside the gene matches. CDR3 DNA: TGTGCCAGCAGACCGGGACAGGGAACGACCAATTCACCCCTCCACTTT. Protein sequence: CASRPGQGTTNSPLHF.

CDR3 nucleotides: TGTGCCAGCAGCTTAGGCCCAGCGGGGGGCCGGTACAATGAGCAGTTCTTC. This sequence encodes CASSLGPAGGRYNEQFF. This chain connects TRBV11-3 to TRBJ2-1, with TRBD2 identical over 9 bases. The CDR3 is 17 amino acids. Germline CDR1 SGHNT, CDR2 YENEEA. V shed 1 base, J shed 4 bases, and the junction held 8 bases outside the gene matches.

The chain employs TRBV4-3 and TRBJ2-1, with a possible D match to TRBD2 (6 bases). V lost 4 bases and J lost 9, with 19 bases in between. CDR1 LGHNA and CDR2 YSLEER come from the germline V gene. This CDR3 has 15 amino acids. CDR3 region: CASSRDLAVPAEQFF. CDR3 nucleotide sequence: TGCGCCAGCAGCCGAGATTTAGCGGTACCCGCTGAGCAGTTCTTC.

The chain couples TRBV29-1 to TRBJ1-2; D is undetermined. V shed 0 bases and J shed 4 bases, with 9 bases lying between them. This CDR3 has 13 residues. Germline assignment: CDR1 SQVTM and CDR2 ANQGSEA. The CDR3 region has the DNA TGCAGCGTTGAAGATTCAGGATTCTATGGCTACACCTTC. Translating it yields CSVEDSGFYGYTF.

This clone appeared a few times. The V call is TRBV29-1, the J call TRBJ2-7, with D unresolved. Germline loops: CDR1 SQVTM, CDR2 ANQGSEA. Trimming removed 4 bases from V and 0 bases from J, with 10 bases in between. The CDR3 extends over 13 amino acids. CDR3 DNA: TGCAGCGTTGCCAGGCTTAGCTCCTACGAGCAGTACTTC. Translated: CSVARLSSYEQYF.

The chain has TRBV28 and TRBJ2-7; 9 bases are shared with TRBD2. This CDR3 is built from 17 residues. Germline CDR1 reads MDHEN; CDR2 reads SYDVKM. With V trimmed by 6 bases and J by 1 base, 13 bases remained unmatched. CDR3 amino acids: CASSRDGPGLASYEQYF. For the CDR3, the DNA is TGTGCCAGCAGCCGAGACGGACCGGGACTAGCATCCTACGAGCAGTACTTC.

This clone was seen more than once but under ten times. The rearrangement joins TRBV7-8 to TRBJ1-6; maybe TRBD1 (5 bases). The length of the CDR3 is 16 residues. In germline, CDR1 is SGHVS, CDR2 FQNEAQ. Trimming stripped 2 bases from V and 8 bases from J, with 16 bases between. The CDR3 sequence is CASSLLFGIGDSPLHF. Here the CDR3 DNA reads TGTGCCAGCAGCTTACTCTTCGGTATAGGGGATTCACCCCTCCACTTT.

This clone was seen more than once but under ten times. The chain carries TRBV10-3 and TRBJ2-3; TRBD2 might be the D (6 bases). Germline CDR1 ENHRY, CDR2 SYGVKD. The CDR3 totals 16 residues. Trimming stripped 3 bases from V and 2 bases from J, with 15 bases between. CDR3 loop: CAISDFGSGFTDTQYF. CDR3 bases: TGTGCCATCAGTGACTTCGGGAGTGGATTCACAGATACGCAGTATTTT.

This clone was observed a few times. The rearrangement links TRBV19 to TRBJ2-1; 7 nucleotides align to TRBD1. The CDR3 totals 13 residues. The ends lost 10 bases at V and 5 bases at J; junction bases unmatched: 8. Germline V gives CDR1 LNHDA, CDR2 SQIVND (reference sequence). In DNA, the CDR3 is TGTGCCAAGACGTCGACAGGGCACAATGAGCAGTTCTTC. It translates to CAKTSTGHNEQFF.

This clone was observed a few times. The chain recombines TRBV6-6 with TRBJ1-5; 8 bases agree with TRBD1. Germline V CDR1 and CDR2: MNHNY, SVGAGI (reference sequence). The junction had 7 bases not matched to a gene; V was cut back by 2 bases and J by 7 bases. The CDR3 consists of 15 residues. CDR3 in DNA: TGTGCCAGCAGTTACGGGGCAGGGGGCGTACAGCCCCAGCATTTT. This codes for CASSYGAGGVQPQHF.

The genes are TRBV6-6 and TRBJ2-1; a weak D match, TRBD2 (6 bases). This CDR3 spans 15 amino acids. Per the germline V gene, CDR1 is MNHNY and CDR2 is SVGAGI (reference sequence). Trimming left V 5 bases short and J 6 bases short, with 17 bases between. The CDR3 reads CASSHPGLGFNEQFF. CDR3 DNA sequence: TGTGCCAGCAGTCACCCGGGACTCGGGTTCAATGAGCAGTTCTTC.

The chain employs TRBV28 and TRBJ1-5; 8 nucleotides line up with TRBD1. Germline loops: CDR1 MDHEN, CDR2 SYDVKM. The CDR3 spans 15 residues. The junction had 4 bases not matched to a gene; V was cut back by 6 bases and J by 0 bases. The CDR3 region has the DNA TGTGCCAGCAGCCGGACAGGGCTTAGCAATCAGCCCCAGCATTTT. The encoded protein is CASSRTGLSNQPQHF.

The chain is built from TRBV7-2 and TRBJ1-6, with D maybe TRBD1 (5 bases). Trimming removed 6 bases from V and 9 bases from J, with 12 bases in between. Germline V lookup: CDR1 SGHTA, CDR2 FQGNSA. CDR3 length: 13 amino acids. CDR3 nucleotide sequence: TGTGCCAGCAGGCCGGGGGGAACTTCACCCCTCCACTTT. The encoded protein is CASRPGGTSPLHF.